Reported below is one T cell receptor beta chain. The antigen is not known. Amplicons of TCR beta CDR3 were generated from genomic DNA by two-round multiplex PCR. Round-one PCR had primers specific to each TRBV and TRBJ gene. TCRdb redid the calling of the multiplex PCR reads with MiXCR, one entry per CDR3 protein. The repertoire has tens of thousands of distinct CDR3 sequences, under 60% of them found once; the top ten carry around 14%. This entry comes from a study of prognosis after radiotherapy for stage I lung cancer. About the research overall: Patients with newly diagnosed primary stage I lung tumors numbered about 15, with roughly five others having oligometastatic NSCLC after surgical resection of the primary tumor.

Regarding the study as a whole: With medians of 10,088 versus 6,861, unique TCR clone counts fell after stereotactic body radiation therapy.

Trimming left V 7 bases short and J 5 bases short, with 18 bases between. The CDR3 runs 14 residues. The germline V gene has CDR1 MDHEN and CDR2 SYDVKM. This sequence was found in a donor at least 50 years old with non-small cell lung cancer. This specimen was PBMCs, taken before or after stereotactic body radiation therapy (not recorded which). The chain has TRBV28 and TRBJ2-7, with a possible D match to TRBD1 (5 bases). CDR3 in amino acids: CASTLGQGGHEQYF. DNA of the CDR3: TGTGCCAGCACCTTGGGGCAGGGCGGCCACGAGCAGTACTTC.